This T cell receptor beta chain stems from a study of blood T cells in healthy people across ages. A second PCR, run for about 6 to 11 cycles, used a sample-barcoded 5' primer plus a J-beta primer mix. Every molecule of cDNA carried a tag from a template-switch adaptor with 12 random nucleotides. TCRdb itself ran the 5' RACE reads through MiXCR, one entry per CDR3 protein. The sample lists hundreds of thousands of distinct CDR3 sequences, about 53% occurring once. Trimming shortened V by 7 bases and J by 5 bases, and 15 bases separated the two germline ends. CDR3 length equals 13 residues. Germline loops: CDR1 SGHVS, CDR2 FQNEAQ.

The chain couples TRBV7-8 to TRBJ2-7; D is possibly TRBD2 (5 bases). The TCR sequence derives from a man in his fifties or sixties in good health. The sample consisted of blood. The CDR3 region is CASKRATSNEQYF. The DNA of the CDR3 is TGTGCCAGCAAGAGGGCCACCTCGAACGAGCAGTACTTC.